These 3 T cell receptor beta chains were sequenced from one sample in a study of blood T cell repertoires in COVID-19. Method: immunoSEQ multiplex PCR; TCRdb's copy keeps in-frame clones and lacks some. Among around 370,000 clones listed, 85% to 90% were seen once. Input material: PBMCs or T cells enriched from blood (not recorded which). The source of these receptors is a woman aged 18-29 years who had recovered from COVID-19.

J is TRBJ1-1 and V is TRBV6-1; D uncertain. CDR3 length: 14 residues. Trimming shortened V by 2 bases and J by 7 bases, and 14 bases separated the two germline ends. The germline CDR1 and CDR2 sequences are MNHNS and SASEGT. CDR3 in amino acids: CASSEWVEGSEAFF. CDR3 in DNA: TGTGCCAGCAGTGAATGGGTAGAGGGCAGTGAAGCTTTCTTT.

The rearrangement links TRBV5-6 to TRBJ1-2; D gene uncertain. The germline V gene encodes CDR1 SGHDT and CDR2 YYEEEE. There are 14 residues in the CDR3. With 0 bases removed from V and 4 bases from J, the gap between germline ends came to 10 bases. The CDR3 DNA reads TGTGCCAGCAGCTTGGCCGGGGTTGGCTATGGCTACACCTTC. It encodes CASSLAGVGYGYTF.

V is TRBV24-1 and J is TRBJ1-2; 9 bases fit TRBD1. The CDR3 is made up of 15 amino acids. After removal of 4 bases from V and 5 bases from J, the junction contained 7 bases not matched to a gene. CDR1 and CDR2 (germline): KGHDR, SFDVKD. CDR3 loop: CATSDPGTGRYGYTF. CDR3 in DNA: TGTGCCACCAGTGACCCAGGGACAGGGCGGTATGGCTACACCTTC.